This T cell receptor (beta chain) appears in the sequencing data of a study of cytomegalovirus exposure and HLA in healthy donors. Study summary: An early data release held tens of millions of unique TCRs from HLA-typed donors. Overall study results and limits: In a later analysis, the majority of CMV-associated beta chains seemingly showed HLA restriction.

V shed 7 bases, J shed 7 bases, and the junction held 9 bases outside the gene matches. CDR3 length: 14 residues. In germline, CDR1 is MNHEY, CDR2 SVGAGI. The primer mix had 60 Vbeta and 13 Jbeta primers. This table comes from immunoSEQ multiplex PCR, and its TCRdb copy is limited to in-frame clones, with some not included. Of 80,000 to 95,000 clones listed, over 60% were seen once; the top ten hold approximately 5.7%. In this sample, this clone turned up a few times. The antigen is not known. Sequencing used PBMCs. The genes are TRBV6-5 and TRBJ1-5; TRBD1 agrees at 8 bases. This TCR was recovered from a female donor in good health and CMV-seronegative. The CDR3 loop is CASNPGQGGQPQHF. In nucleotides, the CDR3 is TGTGCCAGCAACCCCGGACAGGGAGGCCAGCCCCAGCATTTT.